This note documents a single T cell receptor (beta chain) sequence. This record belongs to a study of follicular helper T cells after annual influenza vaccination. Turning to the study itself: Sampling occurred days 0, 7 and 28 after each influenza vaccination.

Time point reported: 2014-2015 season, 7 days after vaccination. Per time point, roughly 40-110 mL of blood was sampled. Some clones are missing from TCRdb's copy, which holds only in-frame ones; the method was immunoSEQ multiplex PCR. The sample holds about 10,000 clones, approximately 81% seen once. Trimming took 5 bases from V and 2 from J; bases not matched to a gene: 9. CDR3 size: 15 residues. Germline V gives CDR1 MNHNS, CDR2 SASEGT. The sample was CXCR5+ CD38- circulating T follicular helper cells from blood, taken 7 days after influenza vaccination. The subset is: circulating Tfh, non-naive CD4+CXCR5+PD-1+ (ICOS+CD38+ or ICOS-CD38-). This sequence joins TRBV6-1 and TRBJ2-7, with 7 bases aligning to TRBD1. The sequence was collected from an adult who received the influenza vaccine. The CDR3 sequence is CASSPRKGGAYEQYF. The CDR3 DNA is TGTGCCAGCAGTCCCCGCAAAGGGGGCGCCTACGAGCAGTACTTC.